This passage covers 27 T cell receptor beta chains from one sample sequenced in a study of CD8 T cells in ankylosing spondylitis. The study, taken as a whole, reports: Characteristic of ankylosing spondylitis blood, it appeared, was a TCR beta motif comprising roughly 8 highly homologous variants.

Their specific antigens are unknown. TCRdb re-called the 5' RACE reads with MiXCR, one entry per CDR3 protein. This sample yields some 800,000 distinct CDR3 sequences, of which 10% to 15% are seen a single time; under 0.6% belongs to the top ten. The sequenced sample consisted of blood, either unsorted or a sorted T cell fraction (not recorded which). The receptors derive from a male donor with ankylosing spondylitis.

Many counts were recorded for this clonotype. CDR3 nucleotides: TGCGCCAGCAGCTTGGCCCCCGGGACAAGGACCTACGAGCAGTACTTC. Encoded protein: CASSLAPGTRTYEQYF. V and J are TRBV5-1 and TRBJ2-7; D may be TRBD1 (6 bases). Germline CDR1 reads SGHRS; CDR2 reads YFSETQ. V was shortened by 0 bases and J by 2 bases, with 15 bases between the two germline ends. There are 16 residues in the CDR3.

This clonotype occurred a few times. The chain joins TRBV4-3 to TRBJ2-1; a possible D gene is TRBD2 (6 bases). CDR1 LGHNA and CDR2 YSLEER come from the germline V gene. The CDR3 length is 17 residues. Trimming stripped 0 bases from V and 6 bases from J, with 18 bases between. The CDR3 DNA reads TGCGCCAGCAGCCAAGATCCATCGGGGAGGTCCCTCAATGAGCAGTTCTTC. Its translation is CASSQDPSGRSLNEQFF.

The CDR3 DNA reads as TGTGCCAGCAGTGAACCGGGACAGAATAACTATGGCTACACCTTC. This translates into CASSEPGQNNYGYTF. The V gene is TRBV6-1, the J gene TRBJ1-2; 7 nucleotides match TRBD1. Germline V lookup: CDR1 MNHNS, CDR2 SASEGT. This CDR3 is 15 amino acids long. With V trimmed by 2 bases and J by 1 base, 4 bases remained unmatched.

The V call is TRBV5-8, the J call TRBJ2-2, with D possibly TRBD2 on 5 matching bases. The CDR3 has 17 residues. Germline V gene lookup returns CDR1 SGHTS and CDR2 YDEGEE. Trimming removed 0 bases at V and 4 bases at J, with 16 bases between. Here the CDR3 DNA reads TGTGCCAGCAGCTTGGGTGGTTCGGGGTCGGGCACCGGGGAGCTGTTTTTT. Translating it yields CASSLGGSGSGTGELFF.

At least ten counts were recorded for this clonotype. The chain has TRBV20-1 and TRBJ1-1, with D uncertain. The length of the CDR3 is 13 residues. Trimming stripped 0 bases from V and 5 bases from J, with 10 bases between. Germline V lookup: CDR1 DFQATT, CDR2 SNEGSKA (reference sequence). The chain's CDR3 is CSARDIWGTEAFF. In DNA form, the CDR3 reads TGCAGTGCTAGAGATATTTGGGGAACTGAAGCTTTCTTT.

This clonotype came up a few times. This rearrangement joins TRBV7-6 to TRBJ2-5, with TRBD2 matching over 11 bases. Germline V gene sequence: CDR1 SGHVS, CDR2 FNYEAQ. The trim removed 3 bases at V and 6 bases at J, leaving 3 bases unmatched. The CDR3 has 14 amino acids. The CDR3 loop reads CASSFTSGSQTQYF. The CDR3, as DNA: TGTGCCAGCAGCTTTACTAGCGGGAGTCAGACCCAGTACTTC.

This clonotype was counted between two and nine times. The chain is built from TRBV9 and TRBJ2-3; perhaps TRBD2 as D (7 bases). V shed 3 bases and J shed 1 base, with 21 bases lying between them. This CDR3 has 18 amino acids. The germline V gene encodes CDR1 SGDLS and CDR2 YYNGEE. The CDR3 loop reads CASSARGGAGAGTDTQYF. The CDR3 DNA is TGTGCCAGCAGCGCTAGAGGGGGGGCAGGGGCTGGCACAGATACGCAGTATTTT.

The table lists this clonotype with a few counts. The chain links TRBV20-1 to TRBJ2-1; 8 bases match TRBD2. The V gene's germline CDR1 is DFQATT and CDR2 SNEGSKA (reference sequence). V shed 1 base, J shed 6 bases, and the junction held 8 bases outside the gene matches. This CDR3 has 15 residues. The chain's CDR3 is CSARAPLAGGNEQFF. The DNA for the CDR3 is TGCAGTGCTAGAGCCCCCCTAGCGGGTGGCAATGAGCAGTTCTTC.

The chain recombines TRBV11-3 with TRBJ2-7; D is possibly TRBD1 or TRBD2 (5 bases each). The V end was cut by 5 bases, the J end by 2 bases, with 13 bases between. CDR3 length equals 14 residues. CDR1 SGHNT and CDR2 YENEEA come from the germline V gene. The CDR3 DNA reads as TGTGCCAGCAGCAACCGGGACCCCCCCTACGAGCAGTACTTC. It translates to CASSNRDPPYEQYF.

Details on this clonotype: The junction does not match germline at one end; this may be a read error. The chain recombines TRBV20-1 with TRBJ1-5, with a possible D match to TRBD1 (5 bases). The CDR3 covers 20 residues. The germline V gene has CDR1 DFQATT and CDR2 SNEGSKA (reference sequence). The CDR3 coding sequence is TGCTGTGCTAGAGATATAATGGCAGGGATGGGTATGGGTAGCAATCAGCCCCAGCATTTT. Translation gives CCARDIMAGMGMGSNQPQHF.

The chain uses TRBV5-4 and TRBJ2-3; the match to TRBD2 covers 7 bases. This CDR3 is 16 amino acids long. CDR1 SGHNT and CDR2 YYREEE come from the germline V gene (reference sequence). V lost 1 base and J lost 4; bases outside the gene matches: 9. DNA for the CDR3: TGTGCCAGCAGCTTGTGGGAGGGAATATTCTCAGATACGCAGTATTTT. It yields the protein CASSLWEGIFSDTQYF.

This clonotype was counted only a few times. The chain carries TRBV20-1 and TRBJ2-5, with D perhaps TRBD1 or TRBD2 (6 bases each). Per germline, CDR1 DFQATT and CDR2 SNEGSKA (reference sequence). V lost 3 bases and J lost 7, with 12 bases in between. This CDR3 contains 12 residues. The CDR3 loop is CSAREGGGTQYF. CDR3 DNA sequence: TGCAGTGCTAGGGAAGGAGGGGGGACCCAGTACTTC.

This clonotype was seen a few times. The chain uses TRBV28 and TRBJ2-7; TRBD2 matches 12 bases. This CDR3 is built from 15 residues. Looked up from germline, CDR1 is MDHEN and CDR2 is SYDVKM. Unmatched junction bases numbered 8, after V lost 5 bases and J lost 6 bases. CDR3 amino acids: CASSTGTSGYVEQYF. CDR3 DNA sequence: TGTGCCAGCAGTACCGGGACTAGCGGGTACGTCGAGCAGTACTTC.

This chain connects TRBV7-9 to TRBJ2-5; the match to TRBD2 covers 7 bases. The V gene end was trimmed by 7 bases and the J gene end by 2 bases; junction bases not matched to a gene: 16. This CDR3 region has 17 residues. Per germline, CDR1 SEHNR and CDR2 FQNEAQ (reference sequence). This CDR3 is CASIVAFGRRGQETQYF. The CDR3 DNA is TGTGCCAGCATCGTCGCGTTCGGGAGGAGAGGGCAAGAGACCCAGTACTTC.

This clonotype has ten or more counts. The chain couples TRBV10-3 to TRBJ2-3; perhaps TRBD2 as D (6 bases). Germline V CDR1 and CDR2: ENHRY, SYGVKD. The CDR3 consists of 11 residues. V was pared by 10 bases and J by 4 bases, with 9 bases between. CDR3 DNA sequence: TGTGCCACGACGGGAGCAGATACGCAGTATTTT. This sequence encodes CATTGADTQYF.

The chain employs TRBV20-1 and TRBJ1-1, with TRBD1 matching 9 bases. This CDR3 is built from 15 residues. After removal of 3 bases from V and 1 base from J, the junction contained 6 bases not matched to a gene. Germline V lookup: CDR1 DFQATT, CDR2 SNEGSKA (reference sequence). CDR3 sequence reads: CSARLPGQGNTEAFF. The CDR3 DNA follows: TGCAGTGCTAGGTTACCGGGACAGGGGAACACTGAAGCTTTCTTT.

There are many counts of this clonotype. This sequence joins TRBV29-1 and TRBJ1-4, with D unclear. This CDR3 has 11 amino acids. Trimming pared 7 bases from V and 8 bases from J, leaving 11 bases between. CDR1 and CDR2 from the germline V gene are SQVTM and ANQGSEA. The DNA for the CDR3 is TGCAGCGCTGGCACGAGGGAAAAACTGTTTTTT. Residues: CSAGTREKLFF.

This clonotype was picked up a small number of times. This rearrangement joins TRBV2 to TRBJ1-5, with D tentatively TRBD1 (5 bases). This CDR3 comprises 14 residues. Germline CDR1 and CDR2: SNHLY and FYNNEI. Trimming shortened V by 8 bases and J by 5 bases, and 16 bases separated the two germline ends. CDR3 residues: CASQAGLGDQPQHF. CDR3 sequence (DNA): TGTGCCAGCCAGGCAGGGCTGGGGGATCAGCCCCAGCATTTT.

This clonotype turned up a few times. At one end, the junction sequence differs from germline, possibly due to a read error. CDR3 in amino acids: CASRRIAGANTGELFF. CDR3 sequence (DNA): TGTGCTAGCAGACGTATAGCGGGGGCGAACACCGGGGAGCTGTTTTTT. This chain connects TRBV7-7 to TRBJ2-2; 9 bases match TRBD2. CDR1 and CDR2 (germline): SSHAT, FNYEAQ (reference sequence). This CDR3 region has 16 residues.

In its sample, this clonotype was seen a few times. The chain has TRBV28 and TRBJ1-5, with a possible D match to TRBD1 (6 bases). Per germline, CDR1 MDHEN and CDR2 SYDVKM. This CDR3 spans 15 amino acids. V was clipped by 3 bases and J by 4 bases, with 13 bases between them. CDR3 sequence (DNA): TGTGCCAGCAGTTTTTCGGGGGCCCAGAATCAGCCCCAGCATTTT. Translation: CASSFSGAQNQPQHF.

The chain is built from TRBV5-1 and TRBJ2-1; the D gene could be TRBD1 or TRBD2 (5 bases each). Germline CDR1 SGHRS, CDR2 YFSETQ. V was shortened by 0 bases and J by 9 bases, with 10 bases between the two germline ends. The CDR3 sequence is 13 residues long. The CDR3 spells CASSLADSGEQFF. The CDR3 nucleotides read TGCGCCAGCAGCTTGGCCGACAGCGGTGAGCAGTTCTTC.

This clonotype occurred a few times. The chain uses TRBV12-3 or TRBV12-4 and TRBJ2-7; the match to TRBD1 covers 8 bases. With V trimmed by 8 bases and J by 3 bases, 6 bases remained unmatched. The CDR3 runs 13 residues. CDR3 in DNA: TGTGCCAGCTCAAATACAGGGGGCTACGAGCAGTACTTC. This translates into CASSNTGGYEQYF.

This clonotype occurred a few times. The chain is built from TRBV7-2 and TRBJ2-2; no clear D gene. V lost 3 bases and J lost 8, with 10 bases in between. Germline V gene sequence: CDR1 SGHTA, CDR2 FQGNSA. CDR3 length: 13 amino acids. This CDR3 is CASSFNFAGELFF. The CDR3 nucleotides are TGTGCCAGCAGCTTTAATTTTGCGGGGGAGCTGTTTTTT.

The rearrangement uses TRBV6-1 and TRBJ2-2, with a possible D match to TRBD1 (7 bases). Germline V CDR1 and CDR2: MNHNS, SASEGT. Deletions cut 4 bases from V and 7 bases from J, with 13 bases between. CDR3 length: 14 residues. The chain's CDR3 is CASSASGGIGELFF. CDR3 in DNA: TGTGCCAGCAGTGCTTCAGGGGGGATCGGGGAGCTGTTTTTT.

This chain links TRBV5-5 with TRBJ2-7; 10 bases map to TRBD2. V gave up 4 bases and J gave up 4 bases; unmatched junction bases: 11. Germline CDR1 SGHKS, CDR2 YYEKEE (reference sequence). This CDR3 comprises 16 residues. The CDR3 DNA follows: TGTGCCAGCAGCCCTGCGCCTAGCGGGAGAGGATACGAGCAGTACTTC. Translated: CASSPAPSGRGYEQYF. Filled out from reference TRBV5-5 and TRBJ2-7, the complete variable domain reads DAGVTQSPTHLIKTRGQQVTLRCSPISGHKSVSWYQQVLGQGPQFIFQYYEKEERGRGNFPDRFSARQFPNYSSELNVNALLLGDSALYLCASSPAPSGRGYEQYFGPGTRLTVT.

The chain is built from TRBV9 and TRBJ2-2; 7 positions match TRBD2. Germline CDR1 SGDLS, CDR2 YYNGEE. This CDR3 spans 15 amino acids. The J segment lost 1 base and the V segment lost 0 bases, leaving 0 bases of the junction unmatched. The CDR3 region is CASSVGGGNTGELFF. CDR3 DNA sequence: TGTGCCAGCAGCGTAGGCGGGGGGAACACCGGGGAGCTGTTTTTT.

This clonotype was observed at least ten times. This chain links TRBV7-2 with TRBJ2-7, with 12 positions matching TRBD2. The CDR3 covers 17 residues. CDR1 SGHTA and CDR2 FQGNSA come from the germline V gene. V trimming: 2 bases; J trimming: 5 bases; junction bases outside the gene matches: 10. The CDR3 spells CASSLRLAGGLNDEQYF. Written as DNA, the CDR3 is TGTGCCAGCAGCTTACGGCTAGCGGGAGGGTTGAACGACGAGCAGTACTTC.